This T cell receptor beta chain was observed in a study of blood T cell repertoires in COVID-19. Clones were sequenced by immunoSEQ multiplex PCR, and TCRdb holds only the in-frame ones, with some missing. Of fewer than 100,000 clones in the sample, 86% were seen once. The length of the CDR3 is 13 residues. The trim removed 0 bases at V and 10 bases at J, leaving 6 bases unmatched. The germline gives CDR1 SGDLS, CDR2 YYNGEE. The sample consisted of peripheral blood. The TCR sequence derives from a man in his fifties or sixties with acute or convalescent COVID-19. The V gene is TRBV9, the J gene TRBJ1-2; the match to TRBD1 covers 7 bases. The CDR3 protein is CASSVAPTGYYTF. In DNA, the CDR3 is TGTGCCAGCAGCGTAGCGCCGACAGGGTACTACACCTTC.